These 21 T cell receptor beta chains were all obtained from the same sample, sequenced in a study of CD8 T cells in Susac syndrome. Roughly 0.45 to 1 ug RNA was reverse transcribed with random hexamers. Each CDR3 protein is one row after TCRdb ran MiXCR on the immunoSEQ multiplex PCR reads. The data show about 240,000 distinct CDR3 sequences, with about 96% seen just once and roughly 0.1% held by the top ten. Material for sequencing was CD4+ T cells from PBMCs. The origin of the receptors is a human donor with Susac syndrome.

The chain couples TRBV20-1 to TRBJ1-2, with TRBD1 matching over 10 bases. CDR3 length equals 14 residues. The J segment lost 3 bases and the V segment lost 4 bases, leaving 5 bases of the junction unmatched. Germline assignment: CDR1 DFQATT and CDR2 SNEGSKA (reference sequence). The chain's CDR3 is CSATRDRGDYGYTF. For the CDR3, the DNA is TGCAGTGCTACTAGGGACAGGGGTGACTATGGCTACACCTTC.

This clonotype was detected only once. This CDR3 reads CSVGGTGGDLGSYEQYF. The CDR3 nucleotides read TGCAGCGTTGGGGGGACAGGGGGGGATCTAGGGTCCTACGAGCAGTACTTC. The chain links TRBV29-1 to TRBJ2-7; 11 bases fit TRBD1. Losses at the gene ends were 4 bases for V and 1 base for J; bases not matched to a gene: 12. The germline V gene has CDR1 SQVTM and CDR2 ANQGSEA. The CDR3 extends over 17 amino acids.

V gene TRBV3-1 combines with J gene TRBJ2-1, with 11 bases fitting TRBD1. The CDR3 runs to 14 residues. CDR1 is LGHDT, CDR2 YNNKEL, per germline (reference sequence). Trimming removed 8 bases from V and 7 bases from J; junction bases left unmatched: 7. The CDR3 region has the DNA TGTGCCAGCGTAAGGACAGGGGGCACGAATGAGCAGTTCTTC. Its translation is CASVRTGGTNEQFF.

CDR3 amino acids: CATKRADRKAFF. CDR3 sequence (DNA): TGTGCCACCAAACGGGCCGACCGGAAAGCTTTCTTT. This chain uses TRBV12-3 or TRBV12-4 with TRBJ1-1; no reliable D call. With 10 bases removed from V and 9 bases from J, the gap between germline ends came to 18 bases. The CDR3 extends over 12 amino acids.

The chain employs TRBV20-1 and TRBJ2-3; D not certain. CDR1 is DFQATT and CDR2 is SNEGSKA in the germline V gene (reference sequence). With 1 base removed from V and 4 bases from J, the gap between germline ends came to 12 bases. The CDR3 loop spans 14 amino acids. The CDR3 reads CSARGGSIADTQYF. CDR3 sequence (DNA): TGCAGTGCTAGAGGAGGCTCGATAGCAGATACGCAGTATTTT.

A single count supports this clonotype. V gene TRBV5-1 combines with J gene TRBJ2-5; 7 bases fit TRBD2. V was clipped by 4 bases and J by 5 bases; unmatched bases: 11. The CDR3 loop spans 15 amino acids. The germline V gene encodes CDR1 SGHRS and CDR2 YFSETQ. CDR3 protein: CASSPSGEKGETQYF. DNA of the CDR3: TGCGCCAGCAGCCCCAGCGGGGAGAAAGGGGAGACCCAGTACTTC.

The chain has TRBV20-1 and TRBJ2-5, with TRBD1 identical over 7 bases. Germline values: CDR1 DFQATT, CDR2 SNEGSKA (reference sequence). The CDR3 contains 13 residues. The J segment lost 5 bases and the V segment lost 3 bases, leaving 6 bases of the junction unmatched. CDR3 protein: CSARTTGWETQYF. Here the CDR3 DNA reads TGCAGTGCTAGGACGACAGGGTGGGAGACCCAGTACTTC.

The chain couples TRBV12-3 or TRBV12-4 to TRBJ2-7; no clear D. The CDR3 totals 11 residues. The V gene lost 6 bases and the J gene lost 0 bases, with 3 bases spanning the gap. In DNA, the CDR3 is TGTGCCAGCAGGGCCTCCTACGAGCAGTACTTC. It translates to CASRASYEQYF.

The gene calls are TRBV12-3 or TRBV12-4 and TRBJ1-4; a possible D gene is TRBD1 (5 bases). The CDR3 loop spans 15 amino acids. Trimming left V 6 bases short and J 0 bases short, with 11 bases between. The CDR3 sequence is CASRGGHATNEKLFF. DNA for the CDR3: TGTGCCAGCAGAGGCGGACACGCAACTAATGAAAAACTGTTTTTT.

V and J are TRBV28 and TRBJ1-1; D not certain. The length of the CDR3 is 13 residues. The ends were cut back, 2 bases at V and 1 base at J, with 5 bases in the middle. Germline-derived CDR1 and CDR2 are MDHEN and SYDVKM. In nucleotides, the CDR3 is TGTGCCAGCAGTTTAACCAGGAACACTGAAGCTTTCTTT. Protein product: CASSLTRNTEAFF.

The chain joins TRBV27 to TRBJ2-7; D is ambiguous. Trimming removed 2 bases at V and 2 bases at J, with 13 bases between. CDR1 is MNHEY, CDR2 SMNVEV, per germline (reference sequence). The CDR3 runs 15 residues. The CDR3 sequence: CASSLGQALTYEQYF. CDR3 nucleotide sequence: TGTGCCAGCAGTTTAGGGCAGGCCCTGACCTACGAGCAGTACTTC.

This clonotype is a singleton in its sample. The chain joins TRBV3-1 to TRBJ1-3; D gene uncertain. CDR1 and CDR2 (germline): LGHDT, YNNKEL (reference sequence). Between the trimmed V and J ends, which lost 0 bases and 8 bases, there was a span of 11 bases. This CDR3 is built from 14 residues. The DNA of the CDR3 is TGTGCCAGCAGCCAAGATTGGGCAGCCTACACCATATATTTT. Translated: CASSQDWAAYTIYF.

The chain links TRBV28 to TRBJ2-6; no clear D gene. There are 14 residues in the CDR3. V was pared by 3 bases and J by 2 bases, with 5 bases between. The germline V gene has CDR1 MDHEN and CDR2 SYDVKM. CDR3 nucleotides: TGTGCCAGCAGTTTCCTGGCTGGGGCCAACGTCCTGACTTTC. Translating gives CASSFLAGANVLTF.

This chain links TRBV30 with TRBJ2-2, with TRBD2 identical over 8 bases. The V gene's germline CDR1 is GTSNPN and CDR2 SVGIG (reference sequence). This CDR3 has 14 residues. The trim removed 3 bases at V and 5 bases at J, leaving 5 bases unmatched. For the CDR3, the DNA is TGTGCCTGGAGAGCGGGAGAGGTGACCGGGGAGCTGTTTTTT. As protein: CAWRAGEVTGELFF.

Comment on this clonotype: The junction differs from germline at one of its ends, possibly a read error. The chain recombines TRBV3-1 with TRBJ2-3; possible D gene TRBD2, 6 bases. The CDR3 has 13 residues. CDR1 and CDR2 (germline): LGHDT, YNNKEL (reference sequence). CDR3 in amino acids: CASSHSGTDTQYF. The CDR3 DNA reads as TGTGCCAGCAGCCATAGCGGCACGGATACGCAGTATTTT.

This sequence joins TRBV29-1 and TRBJ2-7; D remains unclear. The CDR3 runs 12 residues. CDR1 is SQVTM, CDR2 ANQGSEA, per germline. Deletions cut 4 bases from V and 2 bases from J, with 9 bases between. The chain's CDR3 is CSVGDGTYEQYF. In DNA form, the CDR3 reads TGCAGCGTTGGAGATGGAACCTACGAGCAGTACTTC.

The gene calls are TRBV20-1 and TRBJ1-5; 7 bases map to TRBD1. This CDR3 has 13 residues. CDR1 and CDR2 (germline): DFQATT, SNEGSKA (reference sequence). J was trimmed by 7 bases and V by 5 bases; bases with no gene match: 8. This chain's CDR3 is CSALTGVAQPQHF. As DNA, the CDR3 is TGCAGTGCTCTTACAGGGGTGGCCCAGCCCCAGCATTTT.

V and J are TRBV12-3 or TRBV12-4 and TRBJ1-5; weak D call: TRBD1 (5 bases). The CDR3 length is 15 residues. V lost 6 bases, J lost 0 bases, and 12 bases lay in between. CDR3 nucleotide sequence: TGTGCCAGCAGCCCAGACAGCCTTAGCAATCAGCCCCAGCATTTT. Its translation: CASSPDSLSNQPQHF.

CDR3 in DNA: TGTGCCAGCAGCATGATGACAGGGAATGAGCAGTTCTTC. This sequence encodes CASSMMTGNEQFF. The V gene is TRBV7-2, the J gene TRBJ2-1; 7 nucleotides align to TRBD1. The V and J ends lost 5 bases and 7 bases, in that order; junction bases with no gene match: 5. Per germline, CDR1 SGHTA and CDR2 FQGNSA. The CDR3 runs to 13 residues.

This chain links TRBV30 with TRBJ1-2; D unresolved. V lost 0 bases, J lost 6 bases, and 11 bases lay in between. CDR1 GTSNPN and CDR2 SVGIG come from the germline V gene (reference sequence). This CDR3 contains 13 residues. In nucleotides, the CDR3 is TGTGCCTGGAGTGTACCGCCAAACCATGGCTACACCTTC. Translated: CAWSVPPNHGYTF.

The chain combines TRBV28 with TRBJ2-5; 7 bases agree with TRBD1. With 7 bases clipped from V and 3 bases from J, the junction kept 11 bases outside the gene matches. CDR3 length equals 15 residues. Germline values: CDR1 MDHEN, CDR2 SYDVKM. The CDR3 loop is CASTFLGTGEETQYF. The DNA of the CDR3 is TGTGCCAGCACTTTTCTCGGAACAGGGGAAGAGACCCAGTACTTC.